This T cell receptor (beta chain) was identified during a study of blood T cell repertoires in COVID-19. The protocol was immunoSEQ multiplex PCR, while the TCRdb copy is restricted to in-frame clones and leaves out a portion. Seen here are about 120,000 clones, around 86% observed once, and the top ten hold roughly a tenth. There are 15 residues in the CDR3. V lost 1 base, J lost 6 bases, and 12 bases lay in between. Germline V gene sequence: CDR1 MNHNS, CDR2 SASEGT. This TCR was sampled from an elderly man with acute or convalescent COVID-19. The specimen was peripheral blood. V and J are TRBV6-1 and TRBJ1-4; no firm D call. DNA for the CDR3: TGTGCCAGCAGTGAAGGCGGAAACGGGTATGAAAAACTGTTTTTT. This gives the protein CASSEGGNGYEKLFF.